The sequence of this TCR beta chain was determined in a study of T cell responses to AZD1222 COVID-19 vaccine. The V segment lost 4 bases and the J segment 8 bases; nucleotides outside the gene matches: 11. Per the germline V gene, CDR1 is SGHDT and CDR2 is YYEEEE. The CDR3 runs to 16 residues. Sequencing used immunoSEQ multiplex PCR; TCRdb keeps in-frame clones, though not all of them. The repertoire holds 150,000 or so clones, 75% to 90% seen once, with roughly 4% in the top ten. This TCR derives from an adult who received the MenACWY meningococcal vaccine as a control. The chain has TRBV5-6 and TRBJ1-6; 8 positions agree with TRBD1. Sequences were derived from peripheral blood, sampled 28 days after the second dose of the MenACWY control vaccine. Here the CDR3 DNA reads TGTGCCAGCAGCGCCACGACCGGACAGGGCTATTCACCCCTCCACTTT. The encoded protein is CASSATTGQGYSPLHF.